This record concerns one T cell receptor beta chain sequence. This specimen belongs to a study of T cell changes during pregnancy in multiple sclerosis. Sequenced by immunoSEQ multiplex PCR; TCRdb stores in-frame clones only, minus some. The sample records approximately 89,000 clones, 94% being singletons. Germline V gene sequence: CDR1 PRHDT, CDR2 FYEKMQ (reference sequence). The V and J ends lost 7 bases and 2 bases, in that order; junction bases with no gene match: 8. CDR3 length: 15 amino acids. The V gene is TRBV13, the J gene TRBJ1-3; the match to TRBD1 covers 7 bases. The sample here was peripheral blood, taken after pregnancy. The source is a female donor in good health, enrolled as a control in a pregnancy study. CDR3 amino acids: CASTSTGVTGNTIYF. For the CDR3, the DNA is TGTGCCAGCACTTCAACAGGGGTCACTGGAAACACCATATATTTT.